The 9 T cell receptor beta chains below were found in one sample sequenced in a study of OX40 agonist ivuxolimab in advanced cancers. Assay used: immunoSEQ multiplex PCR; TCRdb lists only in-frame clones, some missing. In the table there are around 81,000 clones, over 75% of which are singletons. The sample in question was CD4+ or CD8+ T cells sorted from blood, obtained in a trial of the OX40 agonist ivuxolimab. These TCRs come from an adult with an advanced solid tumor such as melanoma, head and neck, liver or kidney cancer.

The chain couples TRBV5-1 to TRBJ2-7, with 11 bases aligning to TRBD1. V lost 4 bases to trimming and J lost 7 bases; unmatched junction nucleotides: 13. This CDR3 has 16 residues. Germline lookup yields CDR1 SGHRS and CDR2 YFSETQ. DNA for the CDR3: TGCGCCAGCAGCCCGGACAGGGGGCACCCCGCTTGGGAGCAGTACTTC. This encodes CASSPDRGHPAWEQYF.

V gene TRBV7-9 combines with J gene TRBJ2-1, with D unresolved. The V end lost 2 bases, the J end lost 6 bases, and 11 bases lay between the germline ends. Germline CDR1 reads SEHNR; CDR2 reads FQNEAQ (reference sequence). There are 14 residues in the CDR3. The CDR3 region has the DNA TGTGCCAGCAGCTTAAGTGGGTTGGGCAATGAGCAGTTCTTC. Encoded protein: CASSLSGLGNEQFF.

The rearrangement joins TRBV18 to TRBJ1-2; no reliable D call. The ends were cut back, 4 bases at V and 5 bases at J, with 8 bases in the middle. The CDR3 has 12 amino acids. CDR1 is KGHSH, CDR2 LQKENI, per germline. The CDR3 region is CASSLPEYGYTF. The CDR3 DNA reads TGTGCCAGCTCACTCCCGGAATATGGCTACACCTTC.

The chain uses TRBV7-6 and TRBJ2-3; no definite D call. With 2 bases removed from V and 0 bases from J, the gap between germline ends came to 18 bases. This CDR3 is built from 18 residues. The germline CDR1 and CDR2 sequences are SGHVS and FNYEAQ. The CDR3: CASSLRSPLASSTDTQYF. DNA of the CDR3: TGTGCCAGCAGCTTAAGGTCTCCCCTGGCGTCTAGCACAGATACGCAGTATTTT.

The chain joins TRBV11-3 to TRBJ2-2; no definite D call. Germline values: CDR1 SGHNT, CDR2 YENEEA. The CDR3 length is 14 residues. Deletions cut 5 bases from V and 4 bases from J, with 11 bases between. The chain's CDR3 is CASSPQAATGELFF. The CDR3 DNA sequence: TGTGCCAGCAGCCCCCAGGCCGCCACCGGGGAGCTGTTTTTT.

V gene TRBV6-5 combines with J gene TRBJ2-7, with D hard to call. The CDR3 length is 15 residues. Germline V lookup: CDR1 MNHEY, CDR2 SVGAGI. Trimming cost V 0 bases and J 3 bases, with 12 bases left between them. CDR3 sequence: CASSYSYSPDYEQYF. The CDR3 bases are TGTGCCAGCAGTTACTCTTACAGTCCGGACTACGAGCAGTACTTC.

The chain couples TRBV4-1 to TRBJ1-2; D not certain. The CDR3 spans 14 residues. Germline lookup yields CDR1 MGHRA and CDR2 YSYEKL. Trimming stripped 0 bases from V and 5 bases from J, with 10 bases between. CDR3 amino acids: CASSQDGDSYGYTF. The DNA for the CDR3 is TGCGCCAGCAGCCAAGATGGGGATTCGTATGGCTACACCTTC.

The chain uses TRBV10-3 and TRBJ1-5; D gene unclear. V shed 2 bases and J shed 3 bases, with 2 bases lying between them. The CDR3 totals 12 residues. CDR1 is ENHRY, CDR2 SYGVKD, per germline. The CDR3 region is CAISELNQPQHF. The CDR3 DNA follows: TGTGCCATCAGTGAGCTCAATCAGCCCCAGCATTTT.

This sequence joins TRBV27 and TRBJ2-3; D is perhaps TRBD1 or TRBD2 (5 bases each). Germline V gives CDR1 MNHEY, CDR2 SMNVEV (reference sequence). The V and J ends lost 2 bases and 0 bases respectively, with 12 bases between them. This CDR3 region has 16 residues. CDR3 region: CASSLGGRGSTDTQYF. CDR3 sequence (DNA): TGTGCCAGCAGTTTAGGGGGACGGGGCAGCACAGATACGCAGTATTTT.